Listed below are T cell receptor beta chains from one sample, sequenced in a study of T-cell reconstitution after alpha-beta-depleted transplantation in children. TCRdb analysed the PCR reads with MiXCR anew, one entry per CDR3 protein. The repertoire holds 230,000 or so distinct CDR3 sequences, with more than 10% as singletons. Sequencing used PBMCs from the stem cell graft donor, obtained from the stem cell graft. These TCRs come from a human donor who donated a stem cell graft to a child with acute lymphoblastic leukemia. Each CDR3 is given with its conserved first and last residue. D genes are given only for firm matches. A clone size is listed for some rows: how often the clone was seen (once, few, many), or a class if it is expanded.

D gene | J gene | V gene | clone size | CDR3 DNA | CDR3 protein
- | TRBJ2-4 | TRBV20-1 | many | TGCAGTGCTTATACGGGACTAGCCAAAAACATTCAGTACTTC | CSAYTGLAKNIQYF
TRBD2 | TRBJ2-5 | TRBV7-8 | many | TGTGCCAGCAGCTTAGCGCTCCTAGCGGGAGTCGAGGTGACCCAGTACTTC | CASSLALLAGVEVTQYF
- | TRBJ2-2 | TRBV12-3/TRBV12-4 | few | TGTGCCAGCAGTTTACTAGCACTCGGGGAGCTGTTTTTT | CASSLLALGELFF
- | TRBJ1-5 | TRBV6-5 | - | TGTGCCAGCAGTTACTCGAAGAGGACATTTTATAGCAATCAGCCCCAGCATTTT | CASSYSKRTFYSNQPQHF
- | TRBJ1-5 | TRBV5-5 | many | TGTGCCAGCAGCCGGCTGGTGTCGGGCAATCAGCCCCAGCATTTT | CASSRLVSGNQPQHF
- | TRBJ2-7 | TRBV5-1 | many | TGCGCCAGCAGCTTGGCCCCGAACCCTGCCTACGAGCAGTACTTC | CASSLAPNPAYEQYF
TRBD1 | TRBJ1-5 | TRBV10-2 | many | TGCGCCAGCAGTGACACAGGGGGCAATCAGCCCCAGCATTTT | CASSDTGGNQPQHF
TRBD2 | TRBJ2-5 | TRBV5-1 | few | TGCGCCAGCAGCTTCAATCCGGGCCTAGCGGGGGGGCAAAGGATGGAGACCCAGTACTTC | CASSFNPGLAGGQRMETQYF
TRBD1 | TRBJ2-1 | TRBV12-3/TRBV12-4 | - | TGTGCCAGCAGTCCGCCGGGACAGAACAATGAGCAGTTCTTC | CASSPPGQNNEQFF
- | TRBJ2-1 | TRBV6-2/TRBV6-3 | - | TGTGCCAGCAGTTACTCCCCAGGGCGATCTCCCTCTGATGAGCAGTTCTTC | CASSYSPGRSPSDEQFF
- | TRBJ1-5 | TRBV10-3 | many | TGTGCCATCAGCCCCGGCGTTCAGGGGACCGCAGGCAATCAGCCCCAGCATTTT | CAISPGVQGTAGNQPQHF
TRBD1 | TRBJ2-3 | TRBV25-1 | many | TGTGCCAGCAGTGAATCTAGGACAGGGGCAGATACGCAGTATTTT | CASSESRTGADTQYF
- | TRBJ2-5 | TRBV5-1 | - | TGCGCCAGCAGCTTGGACAGCGTTTATCAAGAGACCCAGTACTTC | CASSLDSVYQETQYF
- | TRBJ2-7 | TRBV5-1 | many | TGCGCCAGCAGCTTGGCATGGCGGGGCTACGAGCAGTACTTC | CASSLAWRGYEQYF
- | TRBJ1-1 | TRBV5-1 | many | TGCGCCAGCAACAGGGATTTGGGGGTCACTGAAGCTTTCTTT | CASNRDLGVTEAFF
- | TRBJ2-3 | TRBV28 | many | TGTGCCAGCAGCCAGCCTAGCACAGATACGCAGTATTTT | CASSQPSTDTQYF
- | TRBJ2-1 | TRBV6-1 | many | TGTGCCAGCACCCCGCAAGGCGTGGAGCAGTTCTTC | CASTPQGVEQFF
TRBD1 | TRBJ2-7 | TRBV12-3/TRBV12-4 | few | TGTGCCAGCAGTCGACAGGGGCCCTCTGATAAGCAGTACTTC | CASSRQGPSDKQYF
- | TRBJ1-2 | TRBV20-1 | many | TGCAGTGCCAATGTGGACAATAATAACTATGGCTACACCTTC | CSANVDNNNYGYTF
- | TRBJ2-2 | TRBV14 | many | TGTGCCAGCAGCCAAGGCGGGGCGCGGGAGCTGTTTTTT | CASSQGGARELFF
TRBD1 | TRBJ2-7 | TRBV3-1 | many | TGTGCCAGCAGCCAGGACAGGGGATTCTTAAGATACGAGCAGTACTTC | CASSQDRGFLRYEQYF
TRBD1 | TRBJ1-1 | TRBV27 | many | TGTGCCAGCAGTTTACGTCCAGGGGGCGTACCCACTGAAGCTTTCTTT | CASSLRPGGVPTEAFF
- | TRBJ1-5 | TRBV12-3/TRBV12-4 | many | TGTGCCAGCAGTTCAAGACCCACCAATCAGCCCCAGCATTTT | CASSSRPTNQPQHF
TRBD1 | TRBJ1-5 | TRBV5-1 | many | TGCGCCAGCAGCTTGGGGCAGGGGGCGAGTCAGCCCCAGCATTTT | CASSLGQGASQPQHF
TRBD1 | TRBJ1-5 | TRBV6-2/TRBV6-3 | many | TGTGCCAGCAGTTTCAGCCGTCGACAGGGTGACAATCAGCCCCAGCATTTT | CASSFSRRQGDNQPQHF
- | TRBJ2-1 | TRBV7-2 | many | TGTGCCAGCAGCTTCGGCCGAGCAAATGAGCAGTTCTTC | CASSFGRANEQFF
- | TRBJ2-7 | TRBV20-1 | - | TGCAGTTCTCGATTTCCTCGTGGGCTCGCTTCCTACGAGCAGTACTTC | CSSRFPRGLASYEQYF
- | TRBJ2-2 | TRBV9 | many | TGTGCCAGCAGCGGAGCAGGGGCAAGAAACACCGGGGAGCTGTTTTTT | CASSGAGARNTGELFF
TRBD2 | TRBJ2-2 | TRBV28 | many | TGTGCCACCAGCAGCGGGGGGAACACCGGGGAGCTGTTTTTT | CATSSGGNTGELFF
- | TRBJ1-5 | TRBV20-1 | many | TGCAGTGCTGGAACTGGCAATCAGCCCCAGCATTTT | CSAGTGNQPQHF
- | TRBJ2-7 | TRBV12-3/TRBV12-4 | many | TGTGCCAGCACCATGGACTACGAGCAGTACTTC | CASTMDYEQYF
TRBD1 | TRBJ2-2 | TRBV4-3 | many | TGCGCCAGCAGCCACTACAGGGGAATCGGGGAGCTGTTTTTT | CASSHYRGIGELFF
- | TRBJ2-5 | TRBV7-9 | many | TGTGCCAGCAGCTTAGCTGTGGGAGAGACCCAGTACTTC | CASSLAVGETQYF
- | TRBJ2-7 | TRBV7-3 | many | TGTGCCAGCAGCCCCGTACAGGGCTACGAGCAGTACTTC | CASSPVQGYEQYF
- | TRBJ1-4 | TRBV25-1 | many | TGTGCCAGCAGTGAGAATGAAAAACTGTTTTTT | CASSENEKLFF
TRBD2 | TRBJ2-1 | TRBV20-1 | many | TGCAGTGCCTCCTTTGGACTAGCCCCTCTGGGTGAGCAGTTCTTC | CSASFGLAPLGEQFF
TRBD2 | TRBJ2-3 | TRBV29-1 | many | TGCAGCGCTCCGAATTTAGCGGGGATGGCGGGTACGCAGTATTTT | CSAPNLAGMAGTQYF
- | TRBJ2-7 | TRBV28 | many | TGTGCCACCGAGAGGGGCAGGGAAAACTACGAGCAGTACTTC | CATERGRENYEQYF
TRBD1 | TRBJ1-5 | TRBV28 | many | TGTGCCAGCAGCCAACCGGGACAGAGACGCAGCAATCAGCCCCAGCATTTT | CASSQPGQRRSNQPQHF
TRBD1 | TRBJ1-1 | TRBV15 | many | TGTGCCACCTCCAGGGGGCCACGGAACACTGAAGCTTTCTTT | CATSRGPRNTEAFF
- | TRBJ1-2 | TRBV7-9 | - | TGTGCCAGCAGCTTTGCGAAGGGTGGGGGTAACTATGGCTACACCTTC | CASSFAKGGGNYGYTF
- | TRBJ1-1 | TRBV7-9 | many | TGTGCCAGCAGCCGCACGACAGAGAACACTGAAGCTTTCTTT | CASSRTTENTEAFF
TRBD2 | TRBJ2-2 | TRBV28 | many | TGTGCCAGCACTACTCCCAGGGAGGGAGGGCGAGGCACCGGGGAGCTGTTTTTT | CASTTPREGGRGTGELFF
- | TRBJ2-7 | TRBV18 | many | TGTGCCAGCTGTCGAGGGGAGGCCTACGAGCAGTACTTC | CASCRGEAYEQYF
- | TRBJ2-2 | TRBV28 | many | TGTGCCAGCAGACCCACGGGGGTCAGTACCGGGGAGCTGTTTTTT | CASRPTGVSTGELFF
TRBD1 | TRBJ2-5 | TRBV10-3 | - | TGTGCCATCAGTCGGGACAGGGTAGAGACCCAGTACTTC | CAISRDRVETQYF
- | TRBJ2-7 | TRBV29-1 | many | TGCAGCGTTGAGGCAGGACGCTCCTACGAGCAGTACTTC | CSVEAGRSYEQYF
- | TRBJ1-1 | TRBV6-2/TRBV6-3 | many | TGTGCCAGCCTTGGTTTTTCGGGGGAAGCTTTCTTT | CASLGFSGEAFF
- | TRBJ1-2 | TRBV5-1 | many | TGCGCCAGCAGCCCAGATTTCGGCTATGGCTACACCTTC | CASSPDFGYGYTF
- | TRBJ2-2 | TRBV4-1 | many | TGCGCCAGCAGCCAGCCCAGCGGGACACACACCGGGGAGCTGTTTTTT | CASSQPSGTHTGELFF
TRBD1 | TRBJ2-7 | TRBV20-1 | many | TGCAGTGCCGTATGGACAGGCCTCTCCTACGAGCAGTACTTC | CSAVWTGLSYEQYF
- | TRBJ2-3 | TRBV30 | few | TGTGCCTGGAGTGTATTAGCCGGTACGCAGTATTTT | CAWSVLAGTQYF
- | TRBJ2-4 | TRBV2 | many | TGTGCCAGCTGCCGGGACTCCTTGGGCGGAAAAAACATTCAGTACTTC | CASCRDSLGGKNIQYF
- | TRBJ1-5 | TRBV20-1 | many | TGCAGTGCCTCATTCGACATCAATCAGCCCCAGCATTTT | CSASFDINQPQHF